These 30 T cell receptor beta chains were all obtained from the same sample, sequenced in a study of neurological immune-mediated disorders. TCRdb re-called the 5' RACE reads through MiXCR, storing one row per CDR3 protein. The sample records under 60,000 distinct CDR3 sequences, approximately 10% being singletons. Input material: PBMCs. The receptors were sampled from a woman aged 40 to 49 with HTLV-1-associated myelopathy (HAM/TSP).

This clonotype came up a few times. V and J are TRBV27 and TRBJ1-1, with a weak D call TRBD1 (5 bases). Looked up from germline, CDR1 is MNHEY and CDR2 is SMNVEV (reference sequence). The CDR3 length is 15 residues. V was clipped by 2 bases and J by 3 bases, with 13 bases between them. The CDR3: CASSLGTGSYTEAFF. As DNA, the CDR3 is TGTGCCAGCAGTTTAGGTACAGGTTCGTACACTGAAGCTTTCTTT.

This clonotype has a count of ten or more. The CDR3 nucleotides read TGTGCCAGCAGCCAACCCAAGGTACGCTTCGAGCAGTACTTC. Translating it yields CASSQPKVRFEQYF. This rearrangement joins TRBV3-2 to TRBJ2-7. TRBV3-2 is tagged as a pseudogene. The CDR3 spans 14 residues.

The sample holds many counts of this clonotype. V usage is TRBV5-1 and J usage is TRBJ2-7; D is possibly TRBD2 (5 bases). V was trimmed by 1 base and J by 4 bases, leaving 9 bases between them. Per germline, CDR1 SGHRS and CDR2 YFSETQ. The CDR3 runs 13 residues. DNA of the CDR3: TGCGCCAGCAGCTTGTGGCTAGCTTACGAGCAGTACTTC. Protein product: CASSLWLAYEQYF.

This clonotype was seen ten or more times. The chain recombines TRBV13 with TRBJ2-2, with TRBD1 matching over 7 bases. The CDR3 runs to 14 residues. Germline values: CDR1 PRHDT, CDR2 FYEKMQ (reference sequence). V lost 5 bases to trimming and J lost 4 bases; unmatched junction nucleotides: 4. The CDR3 reads CASSLGQSTGELFF. The CDR3 nucleotides are TGTGCCAGCAGCCTGGGACAGAGCACCGGGGAGCTGTTTTTT.

This clonotype was recorded many times. The chain has TRBV12-3 or TRBV12-4 and TRBJ1-5; D remains unclear. V was pared by 3 bases and J by 11 bases, with 8 bases between. This CDR3 is 11 amino acids long. The CDR3 bases are TGTGCCAGCAGTTTGGGAGGGTCCCAGCATTTT. This sequence encodes CASSLGGSQHF.

The CDR3 DNA sequence: TGTGCCTGTGGCAGGGGGAGCCAAGAGACCCAGTACTTC. Translating it yields CACGRGSQETQYF. The chain recombines TRBV30 with TRBJ2-5; 7 bases are shared with TRBD1. V lost 6 bases to trimming and J lost 1 base; unmatched junction nucleotides: 5. Germline CDR1 reads GTSNPN; CDR2 reads SVGIG (reference sequence). CDR3 length equals 13 residues.

With regard to this clonotype: A much larger clone sits a single nucleotide away, making a read error possible. This CDR3 is CVSSSGDLVGYGYTF. In DNA form, the CDR3 reads TGTGTCAGCAGTTCGGGAGACCTTGTAGGCTATGGCTACACCTTC. The chain is built from TRBV7-9 and TRBJ1-2, with D unclear. CDR1 is SEHNR and CDR2 is FQNEAQ in the germline V gene (reference sequence). The CDR3 totals 15 residues.

This clonotype was seen at least ten times. The rearrangement links TRBV5-5 to TRBJ1-1; D remains unclear. V shed 1 base and J shed 1 base, with 8 bases lying between them. The CDR3 runs to 14 residues. Germline V gene lookup returns CDR1 SGHKS and CDR2 YYEKEE (reference sequence). The DNA of the CDR3 is TGTGCCAGCAGCTTGAATTCCGGGAACACTGAAGCTTTCTTT. Translating gives CASSLNSGNTEAFF.

This clonotype has a count of ten or more. V gene TRBV2 combines with J gene TRBJ2-2; D may match TRBD1 or TRBD2 (6 bases each). Germline V CDR1 and CDR2: SNHLY, FYNNEI. The CDR3 is 14 amino acids. The germline V and J ends were trimmed by 7 bases and 11 bases, with 20 bases remaining between them. The CDR3 loop reads CASKERGATRELFF. In DNA form, the CDR3 reads TGTGCCAGCAAGGAAAGGGGGGCCACCCGAGAGCTGTTTTTT. The complete variable domain, with remaining parts taken from reference TRBV2 and TRBJ2-2, reads EPEVTQTPSHQVTQMGQEVILRCVPISNHLYFYWYRQILGQKVEFLVSFYNNEISEKSEIFDDQFSVERPDGSNFTLKIRSTKLEDSAMYFCASKERGATRELFFGEGSRLTVL.

This clonotype showed up many times. The gene calls are TRBV5-1 and TRBJ1-1, with a tentative D call TRBD1 (6 bases). Trimming removed 2 bases at V and 0 bases at J, with 8 bases between. CDR1 is SGHRS, CDR2 YFSETQ, per germline. The CDR3 length is 14 residues. The CDR3: CASSLGQMNTEAFF. The CDR3 nucleotides read TGCGCCAGCAGCTTAGGACAGATGAACACTGAAGCTTTCTTT.

This clonotype was counted ten times or more. This chain uses TRBV4-3 with TRBJ2-3; D is uncertain. Germline V lookup: CDR1 LGHNA, CDR2 YSLEER. CDR3 length equals 15 residues. V was pared by 0 bases and J by 1 base, with 8 bases between. The CDR3 nucleotides read TGCGCCAGCAGCCAAGATACCCACGGCACAGATACGCAGTATTTT. It encodes CASSQDTHGTDTQYF.

This clonotype has at least ten counts. This chain's CDR3 is CASSLVAGTPYEQYF. The CDR3 DNA sequence: TGCGCCAGCAGCTTGGTAGCGGGCACCCCCTACGAGCAGTACTTC. The chain is built from TRBV5-1 and TRBJ2-7; 7 nucleotides agree with TRBD2. The CDR3 is 15 amino acids. V was pared by 0 bases and J by 2 bases, with 5 bases of the junction left unmatched. Germline V gene lookup returns CDR1 SGHRS and CDR2 YFSETQ.

Many counts were recorded for this clonotype. The chain uses TRBV20-1 and TRBJ1-2; D gene ambiguous. CDR1 and CDR2 from the germline V gene are DFQATT and SNEGSKA (reference sequence). This CDR3 region has 13 residues. Trimming left V 3 bases short and J 3 bases short, with 11 bases between. CDR3 nucleotide sequence: TGCAGTGCTAGGGCCGGGTTAGACTATGGCTACACCTTC. This translates into CSARAGLDYGYTF.

This clonotype was recorded many times. This chain connects TRBV5-1 to TRBJ1-5, with TRBD1 matching 8 bases. V was pared by 0 bases and J by 7 bases, with 6 bases of the junction left unmatched. The CDR3 totals 15 residues. Germline V gene sequence: CDR1 SGHRS, CDR2 YFSETQ. The CDR3 loop reads CASSLGQGAGQPQHF. The CDR3 coding sequence is TGCGCCAGCAGCTTGGGTCAGGGGGCCGGCCAGCCCCAGCATTTT.

The chain links TRBV12-3 or TRBV12-4 to TRBJ2-2; 7 bases are shared with TRBD2. V dropped 8 bases and J dropped 8; count of bases not matched to a gene: 8. The CDR3 totals 13 residues. CDR3 residues: CASQGRGEGELFF. The CDR3 region has the DNA TGTGCCAGCCAAGGGAGGGGCGAGGGGGAGCTGTTTTTT.

In this sample, this clonotype turned up many times. The V call is TRBV7-9, the J call TRBJ1-1; D is perhaps TRBD1 (5 bases). CDR1 and CDR2 (germline): SEHNR, FQNEAQ (reference sequence). This CDR3 is built from 12 residues. The ends were cut back, 5 bases at V and 6 bases at J, with 10 bases in the middle. The CDR3 loop reads CASSPGVSEAFF. The CDR3 region has the DNA TGTGCCAGCAGCCCGGGGGTCTCTGAAGCTTTCTTT.

By sample share, this clonotype is medium-sized. The chain recombines TRBV20-1 with TRBJ1-1; D possibly corresponds to TRBD1 (6 bases). The CDR3 totals 14 residues. Trimming removed 6 bases from V and 4 bases from J, with 18 bases in between. Germline assignment: CDR1 DFQATT and CDR2 SNEGSKA (reference sequence). CDR3 bases: TGCAGTGCCCCGGGACAATATGGGAGCACTGAAGCTTTCTTT. It yields the protein CSAPGQYGSTEAFF.

This clonotype occurred once. Here the CDR3 DNA reads TGTGCCAGCAGCCCGGCGGGGGGCGGGTACGAAAAACTGTTTTTT. This encodes CASSPAGGGYEKLFF. The chain recombines TRBV9 with TRBJ1-4; TRBD1 might be the D (6 bases). Trimming cost V 4 bases and J 8 bases, with 18 bases left between them. The CDR3 covers 15 residues. Germline-derived CDR1 and CDR2 are SGDLS and YYNGEE.

This clonotype was seen ten or more times. V gene TRBV7-2 combines with J gene TRBJ2-7, with D tentatively TRBD1 (6 bases). The V end was cut by 5 bases, the J end by 3 bases, with 14 bases between. This CDR3 has 14 residues. Per the germline V gene, CDR1 is SGHTA and CDR2 is FQGNSA. The CDR3 loop reads CASSHTGRDYEQYF. The CDR3 region has the DNA TGTGCCAGCAGCCACACAGGGAGAGACTACGAGCAGTACTTC.

This clonotype was counted only a few times. The CDR3 DNA is TGTGCCAGCAGAGCGACAGGGCGGAGCAATCAGCCCCAGCATTTT. The encoded protein is CASRATGRSNQPQHF. V and J are TRBV6-2 or TRBV6-3 and TRBJ1-5; 7 bases are a match to TRBD1. V dropped 6 bases and J dropped 1; count of bases not matched to a gene: 6. Looked up from germline, CDR1 is MNHEY and CDR2 is SVGEGT. CDR3 size: 15 residues.

The sample holds a few counts of this clonotype. The chain carries TRBV21-1 and TRBJ1-3. TRBV21-1 is a known pseudogene. This CDR3 is 16 amino acids long. Here the CDR3 reads CASRREIWTFRNTIYF. In DNA form, the CDR3 reads TGTGCCAGCAGGAGGGAGATTTGGACCTTCAGAAACACCATATATTTT.

In its sample, this clonotype was seen many times. The chain carries TRBV10-3 and TRBJ2-3; D remains unclear. Germline CDR1 is ENHRY and CDR2 is SYGVKD. The CDR3 has 16 residues. The germline V and J ends were trimmed by 0 bases and 3 bases, with 13 bases remaining between them. The CDR3 DNA follows: TGTGCCATCAGTGAGTCTGGACGCTCGTTAACAGATACGCAGTATTTT. Amino acids: CAISESGRSLTDTQYF.

Turning to this clonotype: The junction does not match germline at one end; this may be a read error. The rearrangement uses TRBV5-1 and TRBJ2-7; D assignment may be TRBD1 or TRBD2 (6 bases each). CDR3 length: 13 amino acids. The germline CDR1 and CDR2 sequences are SGHRS and YFSETQ. The CDR3 sequence: CASSLGGNYEQHF. The CDR3 region has the DNA TGCGCCAGCAGCTTAGGGGGGAACTACGAGCAGCACTTT.

This clonotype came up many times. The chain links TRBV6-6 to TRBJ1-3; no clear D gene. The CDR3 covers 16 residues. Germline-derived CDR1 and CDR2 are MNHNY and SVGAGI (reference sequence). V dropped 2 bases and J dropped 4 bases, with 15 bases sitting between them. The CDR3 sequence is CASSYTPEARGNTIYF. CDR3 DNA sequence: TGTGCCAGCAGTTACACCCCAGAGGCGAGGGGAAACACCATATATTTT.

The table lists this clonotype with many counts. The chain combines TRBV5-1 with TRBJ1-2, with D possibly matching TRBD1 (6 bases). V was cut by 0 bases and J by 2 bases, with 14 bases left in between. The length of the CDR3 is 16 residues. From germline, CDR1 is SGHRS and CDR2 YFSETQ. The CDR3 protein is CASSLDLTGTNYGYTF. CDR3 DNA sequence: TGCGCCAGCAGCTTGGATTTAACAGGGACCAACTATGGCTACACCTTC.

This clonotype has a handful of counts. The chain employs TRBV15 and TRBJ2-7; D not resolved. V lost 5 bases and J 3 bases, leaving 8 bases between the germline ends. This CDR3 comprises 12 residues. The germline gives CDR1 LNHNV, CDR2 YYDKDF (reference sequence). In DNA form, the CDR3 reads TGTGCCACCAGCGGTGACGGCTACGAGCAGTACTTC. Translation gives CATSGDGYEQYF.

This clonotype was seen many times. This sequence joins TRBV6-2 or TRBV6-3 and TRBJ2-7; no clear D. Trimming removed 4 bases at V and 2 bases at J, with 3 bases between. The CDR3 extends over 11 amino acids. Looked up from germline, CDR1 is MNHEY and CDR2 is SVGEGT. The CDR3 sequence is CASSWTYEQYF. The CDR3 DNA reads TGTGCCAGCAGTTGGACCTACGAGCAGTACTTC.

This clonotype was observed at least ten times. The genes are TRBV20-1 and TRBJ1-5, with TRBD1 identical over 8 bases. V lost 3 bases, J lost 3 bases, and 7 bases stayed unmatched. The germline V gene has CDR1 DFQATT and CDR2 SNEGSKA (reference sequence). This CDR3 is 15 amino acids long. CDR3 protein: CSAREGQANNQPQHF. CDR3 in DNA: TGCAGTGCTAGGGAGGGACAGGCGAACAATCAGCCCCAGCATTTT.

This clonotype was observed at least ten times. V gene TRBV6-6 combines with J gene TRBJ1-1; tentative D call: TRBD1 (5 bases). The germline CDR1 and CDR2 sequences are MNHNY and SVGAGI (reference sequence). The CDR3 length is 14 residues. V was clipped by 2 bases and J by 5 bases, with 12 bases between them. CDR3 protein: CASSYGRGGTEAFF. The CDR3 DNA reads as TGTGCCAGCAGTTACGGAAGGGGAGGAACTGAAGCTTTCTTT.

As concerns this clonotype: A much larger clone differs from this one at a single base, so this may be a read error. The chain has TRBV18 and TRBJ1-2; D might be TRBD1 (6 bases). CDR1 KGHSH and CDR2 LQKENI come from the germline V gene. This CDR3 has 15 amino acids. V was trimmed by 1 base and J by 4 bases, leaving 13 bases between them. In DNA, the CDR3 is TGTGCCAGCTCACCACTCGAACAGGGACTCTATGGCTACACCTTC. Encoded protein: CASSPLEQGLYGYTF. The full variable domain, in which reference TRBV18 and TRBJ1-2 provide the parts outside the CDR3, is NAGVMQNPRHLVRRRGQEARLRCSPMKGHSHVYWYRQLPEEGLKFMVYLQKENIIDESGMPKERFSAEFPKEGPSILRIQQVVRGDSAAYFCASSPLEQGLYGYTFGSGTRLTVV.